This T cell receptor (beta chain) was recovered during a study of shared clonotypes between healthy human individuals (dated by TCRdb to 2019 to 2021). For the wider study: The cohort included a few men and a couple of women between 18 and 49 years of age. To estimate repertoire size and how much clonotype sharing occurs between individuals, the study deeply sequenced the blood TCR repertoires of 5 or 6 healthy adults. To increase sequencing depth and limit assay-specific biases, TCR repertoire library preparation and sequencing were carried out by different laboratories using diverse techniques. For each donor, three plates each were used for CD4 naive and CD4 memory, two plates were used for CD8 naive, and one plate was used for CD8 memory. Leukapheresis yielded between about 0.85 and 10 billion PBMCs per donor. Points the paper makes about the study in general: Rarefaction of sorted-subset datasets indicated incomplete sequencing despite the large sequencing depth. Larger estimated clonotype richness was generally found for naive subsets than for memory subsets. When a handful of donors were compared, the shared fraction of clonotypes was around 4.6% for naive CD4, roughly 3.4% for naive CD8, about 2.4% for memory CD4, and roughly 0.4% for memory CD8. The genetic and exposure-history diversity represented was limited by the small number of donors. Sampling was limited to blood, and TCR repertoires in tissue likely differ from TCR repertoires in blood. Pairwise subsampling led to the expectation that sequencing depth would affect the degree of clonotype sharing among donors. Clonotypes shared by all four sorted-subset donors showed higher generation probabilities than non-shared clonotypes.

CD8 naive samples were CD45RO-negative cells positively selected for CCR7, giving a CD45RA+CCR7+ population that excluded TemRA cells. Healthy HIV-negative adults with no recently reported acute infections or vaccinations were included as donors. Every donor was a Caucasian adult residing in Nashville, Tennessee, USA. Blood was obtained by leukapheresis, after which PBMCs were separated by Ficoll-Histopaque density gradient centrifugation and cryopreserved in liquid nitrogen vapor phase. Analytical flow cytometry was used to check the purity and quantity of each magnetically sorted T cell population. Genomic DNA was isolated from every sorted fraction and measured by UV absorbance on a Nanodrop 2000c. Using the deep immunoSEQ assay, multiplex PCR amplified TCR CDR3 regions from genomic DNA. Extracted genomic DNA from each cell subset was spread evenly across all wells of several immunoSEQ 96-well plates, with each plate serving as a replicate. For sorted subsets, about 220 ng of genomic DNA, equivalent to around 30,000 T cell genomes, went into each replicate PCR. The purified libraries were quantified using a Qubit 3.0 fluorometer, sized with a Bioanalyzer 2100, and then quantified again using the KAPA Library Quantification kit. Every immunoSEQ 96-well plate was sequenced on a dedicated single-read 150-cycle Illumina NextSeq 550 flow cell. On the authors' methods: Because the immunoSEQ output included only junctional sequences and no quality scores, the filtering could not be the same as the filtering used for full-length reads. Sequences were annotated with PyIR, a Python wrapper for IgBLAST v1.9, using IMGT germline references to assign V/J genes and CDR3. Reads with weak V/J assignments (E-value above 1e-6), missing CDR3, stop codons, out-of-frame junctions, or ambiguous translated residues were removed. V3J clonotypes were defined by identical inferred V gene, J gene, and CDR3 amino acid sequence. Percentage overlap between repertoires was calculated by dividing the number of shared unique clonotypes by the size of the smaller repertoire. Repertoire richness was assessed with RTK rarefaction, the Chao1 estimator, and Recon v2.1 estimates of unobserved clonotypes. Generation probabilities were computed with OLGA for all TCRbeta clonotypes obtained by the gDNA method from several donors. Here the immuneACCESS table is served through TCRdb, limited to in-frame sequences with V and J called. Missing clones are a known gap in these copies; in checked studies unresolved V genes cover under half, and the rest lacks a known reason. V and J calls and clone size are given by that table; D and trimming were obtained from the DNA. In all, the sample holds approximately 600,000 clones, and roughly 95% of those were seen once. The ten biggest clones cover approximately 0.12% of the sample.

Measured from the cysteine to the phenylalanine, the CDR3 is 12 residues long. The sequence is cut down to CDR3 DNA, 36 bases in frame from base 1. V loses 2 bases of germline sequence and J loses 8 bases, and the interval between the two ends is 9 bases. Based on the germline V gene, the CDR1 and CDR2 sequences are MDHEN and SYDVKM. As to this clone: No cognate antigen has been identified for it. Per-base quality was not reported, and no clone a single base away is much larger than it.

The sample was naive CD8+ T cells sorted from blood. What the cell subset or site label conveys for this sample: CD45RA+CCR7+. This sequence was found in a woman aged 30 to 39 in good health. The V and J segments used are TRBV28 and TRBJ1-2; the D gene cannot be named for sure. The CDR3 here reads CASSLSEGGYTF. The base sequence is TGTGCCAGCAGTTTAAGTGAGGGAGGCTACACCTTC.